Described below is a single T cell receptor beta chain sequence and its context. The CDR3 contains 15 residues. Germline CDR1 and CDR2: SGHVS and FQNEAQ. Germline trimming cut 5 bases from V and 2 bases from J; bases unmatched to any gene: 8. The record originates from a study of blood T cell repertoires in COVID-19. As for the study in general: The United States, Italy and Spain were the sources of the acute and convalescent COVID-19 samples. Sample material is recorded as cDNA or gDNA derived from T cells, B-cell-depleted T cells, or PBMCs.

The repertoire was sequenced with immunoSEQ multiplex PCR; TCRdb's copy has only in-frame clones and lacks some. The data show more than 110,000 clones, with approximately 85% seen just once and 2.5% to 3% held by the top ten. The sequenced material came from peripheral blood. The receptor's source is a man aged 45-65 years with acute or convalescent COVID-19. The chain recombines TRBV7-8 with TRBJ2-7, with TRBD2 matching over 8 bases. CDR3 region: CASSLSGGGAYEQYF. The CDR3 nucleotides are TGTGCCAGCAGCCTTTCCGGGGGGGGAGCCTACGAGCAGTACTTC.